Included here is one T cell receptor beta chain sequence, with context. This CDR3 is 13 amino acids long. Trimming left V 7 bases short and J 3 bases short, with 13 bases between. Germline V gene lookup returns CDR1 SQVTM and CDR2 ANQGSEA. This record belongs to a study of blood T cell repertoires in COVID-19. Study details: Material from acute and convalescent COVID-19 was sourced from the United States, Italy and Spain. Nucleic acid was either cDNA or gDNA, and it came from T cells, B-cell-depleted T cells, or PBMCs.

Clones were sequenced by immunoSEQ multiplex PCR, and TCRdb holds only the in-frame ones, with some missing. The table records roughly 250,000 clones, roughly 91% of them present only once. Individuals aged about 18 to 89 years were recruited from 24 US areas. Cohort assignment relied on participant-reported clinical history. Sequencing used PBMCs or T cells enriched from blood (not recorded which). The TCR was taken from a man in his forties or fifties who had recovered from COVID-19. The chain uses TRBV29-1 and TRBJ2-1; maybe TRBD1 (5 bases). The DNA for the CDR3 is TGCAGCGGTGTCAGGGTGGGCTACAATGAGCAGTTCTTC. The encoded protein is CSGVRVGYNEQFF.